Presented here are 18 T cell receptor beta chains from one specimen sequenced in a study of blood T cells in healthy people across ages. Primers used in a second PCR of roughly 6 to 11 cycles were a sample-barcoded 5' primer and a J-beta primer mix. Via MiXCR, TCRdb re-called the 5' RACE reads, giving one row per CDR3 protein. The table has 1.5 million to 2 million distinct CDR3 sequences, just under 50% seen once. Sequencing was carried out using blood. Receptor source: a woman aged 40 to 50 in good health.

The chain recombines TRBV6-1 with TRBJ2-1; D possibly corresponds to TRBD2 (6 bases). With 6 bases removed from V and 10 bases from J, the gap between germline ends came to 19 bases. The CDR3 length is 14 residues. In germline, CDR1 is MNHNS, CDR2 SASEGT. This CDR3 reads CASSQGRGLYEQFF. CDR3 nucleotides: TGTGCCAGCAGCCAAGGACGGGGACTCTACGAGCAGTTCTTC.

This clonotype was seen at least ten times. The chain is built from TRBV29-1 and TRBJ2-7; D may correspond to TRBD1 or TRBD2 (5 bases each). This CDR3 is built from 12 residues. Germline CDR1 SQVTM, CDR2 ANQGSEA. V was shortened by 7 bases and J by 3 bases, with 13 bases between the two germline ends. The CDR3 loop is CSGADTIYEQYF. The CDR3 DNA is TGCAGCGGAGCGGACACCATCTACGAGCAGTACTTC.

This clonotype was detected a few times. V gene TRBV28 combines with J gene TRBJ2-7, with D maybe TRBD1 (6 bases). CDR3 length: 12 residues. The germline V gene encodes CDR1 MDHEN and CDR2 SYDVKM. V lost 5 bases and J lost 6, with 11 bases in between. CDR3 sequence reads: CASSLPGAEQYF. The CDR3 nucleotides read TGTGCCAGCAGTCTCCCAGGGGCCGAGCAGTACTTC.

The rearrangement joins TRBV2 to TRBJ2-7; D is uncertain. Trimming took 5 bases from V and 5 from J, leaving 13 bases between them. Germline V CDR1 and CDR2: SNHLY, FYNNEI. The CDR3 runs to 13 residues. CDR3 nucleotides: TGTGCCAGCAGTATACAACCCAGGAACGAGCAGTACTTC. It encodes CASSIQPRNEQYF.

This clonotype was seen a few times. The chain's CDR3 is CASSLESVLYEQYF. In DNA, the CDR3 is TGTGCCAGCAGTTTAGAATCGGTCCTGTACGAGCAGTACTTC. The chain employs TRBV28 and TRBJ2-7; D is uncertain. V was clipped by 2 bases and J by 4 bases, with 12 bases between them. Germline-derived CDR1 and CDR2 are MDHEN and SYDVKM. The length of the CDR3 is 14 residues.

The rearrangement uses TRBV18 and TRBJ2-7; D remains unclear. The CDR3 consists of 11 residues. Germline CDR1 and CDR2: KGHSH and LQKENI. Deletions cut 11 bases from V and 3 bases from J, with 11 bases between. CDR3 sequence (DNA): TGTGCCTCACCAGAAGGCTACGAGCAGTACTTC. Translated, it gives CASPEGYEQYF.

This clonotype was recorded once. This CDR3 reads CASSLDRAGTTAQYF. Written as DNA, the CDR3 is TGTGCCAGCAGCCTGGACAGGGCTGGAACTACTGCGCAGTATTTT. The chain is built from TRBV28 and TRBJ2-3; 8 bases are shared with TRBD1. This CDR3 spans 15 amino acids. Germline V gene data show CDR1 as MDHEN and CDR2 as SYDVKM. Trimming took 6 bases from V and 10 from J; bases not matched to a gene: 15.

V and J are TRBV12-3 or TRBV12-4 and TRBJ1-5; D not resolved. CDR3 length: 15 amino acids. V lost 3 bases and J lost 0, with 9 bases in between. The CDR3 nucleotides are TGTGCCAGCAGTTTTACGGTAAATAGCAATCAGCCCCAGCATTTT. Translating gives CASSFTVNSNQPQHF.

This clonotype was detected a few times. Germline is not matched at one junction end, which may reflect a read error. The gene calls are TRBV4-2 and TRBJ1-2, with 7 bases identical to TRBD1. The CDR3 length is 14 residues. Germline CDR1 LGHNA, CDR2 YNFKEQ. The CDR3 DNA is TGTGCCAGCAGCCTTCGGGACAGCGAGTATGGTTACACCTTC. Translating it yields CASSLRDSEYGYTF.

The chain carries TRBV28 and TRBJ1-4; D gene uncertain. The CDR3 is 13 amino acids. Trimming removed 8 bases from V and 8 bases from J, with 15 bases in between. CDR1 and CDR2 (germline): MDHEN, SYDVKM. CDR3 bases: TGTGCCAGCCAACTGGCCGGTTGGGAAAAACTGTTTTTT. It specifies CASQLAGWEKLFF. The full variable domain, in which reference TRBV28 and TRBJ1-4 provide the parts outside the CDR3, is DVKVTQSSRYLVKRTGEKVFLECVQDMDHENMFWYRQDPGLGLRLIYFSYDVKMKEKGDIPEGYSVSREKKERFSLILESASTNQTSMYLCASQLAGWEKLFFGSGTQLSVL.

The CDR3 protein is CASSYEFGNEQFF. CDR3 in DNA: TGTGCCAGCAGTTACGAATTCGGGAATGAGCAGTTCTTC. The rearrangement links TRBV6-2 or TRBV6-3 to TRBJ2-1; no clear D. Per the germline V gene, CDR1 is MNHEY and CDR2 is SVGEGT. The CDR3 is 13 amino acids. V lost 2 bases and J 7 bases, leaving 9 bases between the germline ends.

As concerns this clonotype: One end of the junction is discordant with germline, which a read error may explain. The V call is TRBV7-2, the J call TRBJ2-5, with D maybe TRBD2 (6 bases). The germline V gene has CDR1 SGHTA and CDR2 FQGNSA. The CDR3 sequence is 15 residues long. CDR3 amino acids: CASSLGRDVQGTQYF. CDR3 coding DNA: TGTGCCAGCAGCTTAGGGCGGGACGTACAAGGGACCCAGTACTTC.

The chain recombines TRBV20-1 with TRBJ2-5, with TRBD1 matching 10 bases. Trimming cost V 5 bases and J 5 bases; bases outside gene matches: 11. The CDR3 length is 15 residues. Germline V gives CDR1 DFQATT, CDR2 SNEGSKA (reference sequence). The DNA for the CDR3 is TGCAGTGCTTGCCGGGACAGGGGTAGTCGGGAGACCCAGTACTTC. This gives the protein CSACRDRGSRETQYF.

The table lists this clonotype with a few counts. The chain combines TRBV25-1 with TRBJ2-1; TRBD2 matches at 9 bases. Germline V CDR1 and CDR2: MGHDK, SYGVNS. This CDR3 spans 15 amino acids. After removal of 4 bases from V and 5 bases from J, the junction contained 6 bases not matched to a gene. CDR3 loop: CASSARTSVHNEQFF. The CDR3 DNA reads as TGTGCCAGCAGTGCGCGGACTAGCGTACACAATGAGCAGTTCTTC.

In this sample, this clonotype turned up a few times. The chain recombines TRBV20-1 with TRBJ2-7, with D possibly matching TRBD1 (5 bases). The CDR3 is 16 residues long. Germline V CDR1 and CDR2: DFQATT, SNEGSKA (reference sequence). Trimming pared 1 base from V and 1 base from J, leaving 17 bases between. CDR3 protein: CSARAHGQAGSYEQYF. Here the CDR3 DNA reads TGCAGTGCTAGAGCCCATGGACAAGCAGGGTCCTACGAGCAGTACTTC.

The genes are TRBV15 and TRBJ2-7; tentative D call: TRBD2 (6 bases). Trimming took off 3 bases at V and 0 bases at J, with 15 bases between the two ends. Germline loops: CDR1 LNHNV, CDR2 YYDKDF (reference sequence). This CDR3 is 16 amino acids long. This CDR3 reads CATSRGGRVSSYEQYF. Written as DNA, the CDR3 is TGTGCCACCAGCAGGGGAGGACGGGTCAGCTCCTACGAGCAGTACTTC.

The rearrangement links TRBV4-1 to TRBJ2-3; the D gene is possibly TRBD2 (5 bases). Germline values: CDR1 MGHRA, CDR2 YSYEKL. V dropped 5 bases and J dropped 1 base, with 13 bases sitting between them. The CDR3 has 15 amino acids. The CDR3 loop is CASSGLLRGTDTQYF. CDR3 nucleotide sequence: TGCGCCAGCAGCGGGTTACTGCGGGGCACAGATACGCAGTATTTT.

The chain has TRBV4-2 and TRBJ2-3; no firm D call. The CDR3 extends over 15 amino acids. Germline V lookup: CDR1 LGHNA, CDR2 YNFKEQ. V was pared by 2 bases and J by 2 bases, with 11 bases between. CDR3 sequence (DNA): TGTGCCAGCAGCCAAACCCCATTAGACACAGATACGCAGTATTTT. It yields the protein CASSQTPLDTDTQYF.